Reported below is one T cell receptor beta chain. Some clones are missing from TCRdb's copy, which holds only in-frame ones; the method was immunoSEQ multiplex PCR. The table has just over 350,000 clones, approximately 84% seen once. J was trimmed by 7 bases and V by 5 bases; bases with no gene match: 6. Germline-derived CDR1 and CDR2 are LNHDA and SQIVND (reference sequence). This CDR3 is 13 amino acids long. This entry comes from a study of blood T cell repertoires in COVID-19. Turning to the study itself: Spain, Italy and the United States supplied samples that represented acute and convalescent COVID-19.

The chain has TRBV19 and TRBJ1-2; 8 bases align to TRBD1. The source of this sequence is a woman aged 25 to 39 who had recovered from COVID-19. Sequencing was performed on PBMCs or T cells enriched from blood (not recorded which). The CDR3 spells CASSWQGASGYTF. The DNA for the CDR3 is TGTGCCAGTAGTTGGCAGGGGGCCTCTGGCTACACCTTC.